The 11 T cell receptor beta chains reported below all come from one sample, sequenced in a study of PD-1 blockade in classical Hodgkin lymphoma. The protocol was immunoSEQ multiplex PCR, while the TCRdb copy is restricted to in-frame clones and leaves out a portion. This sample yields some 90,000 clones, of which under 85% are seen a single time; about 17% belongs to the top ten. Time point in this sample: cycle 4 day 1 (C4D1), after about 6 weeks of nivolumab. All the patients suffered relapse after autologous stem cell transplantation, and brentuximab vedotin exposure differed. The specimen comprised peripheral blood mononuclear cells (PBMCs), sampled before the fourth cycle of nivolumab. These receptors all come from a human donor with classical Hodgkin lymphoma.

The J gene is TRBJ1-1, the V gene TRBV6-5; D uncertain. Deletions cut 0 bases from V and 7 bases from J, with 12 bases between. The CDR3 has 14 amino acids. Germline-derived CDR1 and CDR2 are MNHEY and SVGAGI. Here the CDR3 reads CASSYSPGLGEAFF. As DNA, the CDR3 is TGTGCCAGCAGTTACTCCCCGGGGTTGGGTGAAGCTTTCTTT.

This clone was counted between two and nine times. V gene TRBV5-6 combines with J gene TRBJ2-7; 7 bases fit TRBD1. The V and J ends lost 0 bases and 2 bases, in that order; junction bases with no gene match: 11. CDR1 is SGHDT, CDR2 YYEEEE, per germline. The CDR3 loop spans 17 amino acids. CDR3 sequence: CASSLGQGVGGTYEQYF. DNA of the CDR3: TGTGCCAGCAGCTTGGGACAGGGTGTAGGAGGCACCTACGAGCAGTACTTC. The complete variable domain, with remaining parts taken from reference TRBV5-6 and TRBJ2-7, reads DAGVTQSPTHLIKTRGQQVTLRCSPKSGHDTVSWYQQALGQGPQFIFQYYEEEERQRGNFPDRFSGHQFPNYSSELNVNALLLGDSALYLCASSLGQGVGGTYEQYFGPGTRLTVT.

The chain carries TRBV5-1 and TRBJ2-1; maybe TRBD2 (6 bases). In germline, CDR1 is SGHRS, CDR2 YFSETQ. This CDR3 spans 15 amino acids. The V end was cut by 0 bases, the J end by 5 bases, with 12 bases between. CDR3 amino acids: CASSLAGGGNNEQFF. For the CDR3, the DNA is TGCGCCAGCAGCTTGGCCGGGGGAGGAAACAATGAGCAGTTCTTC.

V and J are TRBV9 and TRBJ2-1; D gene unclear. The CDR3 totals 15 residues. Trimming left V 0 bases short and J 3 bases short, with 10 bases between. The germline CDR1 and CDR2 sequences are SGDLS and YYNGEE. In DNA form, the CDR3 reads TGTGCCAGCAGCGTAGGGGGTGCCCACTACAATGAGCAGTTCTTC. Encoded protein: CASSVGGAHYNEQFF.

The CDR3 here is CAISDGGRAQETQYF. The CDR3 DNA reads as TGTGCCATCAGTGACGGAGGGAGGGCTCAGGAGACCCAGTACTTC. V and J are TRBV10-3 and TRBJ2-5; 7 nucleotides line up with TRBD2. The CDR3 loop spans 15 amino acids. Trimming removed 3 bases from V and 5 bases from J; junction bases left unmatched: 9. Germline V gene data show CDR1 as ENHRY and CDR2 as SYGVKD.

The V call is TRBV2, the J call TRBJ2-5, with D perhaps TRBD1 (6 bases). Germline V gene lookup returns CDR1 SNHLY and CDR2 FYNNEI. Trimming cost V 4 bases and J 4 bases, with 10 bases left between them. The CDR3 extends over 13 amino acids. CDR3 in amino acids: CASSAETGETQYF. CDR3 in DNA: TGTGCCAGCAGTGCGGAGACAGGAGAGACCCAGTACTTC.

The V gene is TRBV9, the J gene TRBJ2-1, with 9 nucleotides matching TRBD2. V gave up 0 bases and J gave up 3 bases; unmatched junction bases: 7. Germline V gene lookup returns CDR1 SGDLS and CDR2 YYNGEE. There are 17 residues in the CDR3. For the CDR3, the DNA is TGTGCCAGCAGCGTAGGGGGTAGCGGGAGAAGCTACAATGAGCAGTTCTTC. Protein: CASSVGGSGRSYNEQFF.

The rearrangement links TRBV9 to TRBJ1-2; tentative D call: TRBD1 (5 bases). The CDR3 has 16 residues. Trimming cost V 3 bases and J 3 bases, with 18 bases left between them. Germline-derived CDR1 and CDR2 are SGDLS and YYNGEE. The chain's CDR3 is CASSGPGGARDYGYTF. The CDR3 DNA sequence: TGTGCCAGCAGCGGTCCTGGCGGGGCGCGGGACTATGGCTACACCTTC.

This chain connects TRBV11-2 to TRBJ2-5, with a tentative D call TRBD1 (5 bases). This CDR3 has 14 amino acids. Trimming took off 5 bases at V and 4 bases at J, with 14 bases between the two ends. Per the germline V gene, CDR1 is SGHAT and CDR2 is FQNNGV. The CDR3 here is CASSIGAARETQYF. CDR3 nucleotide sequence: TGTGCCAGCAGCATAGGGGCGGCAAGAGAGACCCAGTACTTC. Combining the CDR3 with reference TRBV11-2 and TRBJ2-5 gives the whole variable domain EAGVAQSPRYKIIEKRQSVAFWCNPISGHATLYWYQQILGQGPKLLIQFQNNGVVDDSQLPKDRFSAERLKGVDSTLKIQPAKLEDSAVYLCASSIGAARETQYFGPGTRLLVL.

The chain uses TRBV7-6 and TRBJ2-7; 12 nucleotides align to TRBD2. The junction had 4 bases not matched to a gene; V was cut back by 5 bases and J by 2 bases. Germline V CDR1 and CDR2: SGHVS, FNYEAQ. The CDR3 length is 15 residues. CDR3 region: CASSVGTSGPYEQYF. DNA for the CDR3: TGTGCCAGCAGCGTCGGGACTAGCGGGCCCTACGAGCAGTACTTC.

The chain couples TRBV23-1 to TRBJ2-2; D not certain. TRBV23-1 is treated as an ORF (open reading frame) with a function not yet certain. The CDR3 is 12 amino acids. Trimming shortened V by 4 bases and J by 6 bases, and 6 bases separated the two germline ends. CDR3 sequence: CASSRVAGELFF. The CDR3, as DNA: TGCGCCAGCAGTCGAGTTGCCGGGGAGCTGTTTTTT.